Shown below are 21 T cell receptor beta chains from a single sample sequenced in a study of OX40 agonist ivuxolimab in advanced cancers. Here immunoSEQ multiplex PCR was the method, and the copy in TCRdb shows in-frame clones only, minus some. This sample has 90,000 to 120,000 clones, with around 90% found just once. Sequencing was performed on CD4+ or CD8+ T cells sorted from blood, taken in a trial of the OX40 agonist ivuxolimab. Source of these receptors: an adult with an advanced solid tumor such as melanoma, head and neck, liver or kidney cancer.

The genes are TRBV18 and TRBJ2-4; 9 bases are shared with TRBD1. Germline-derived CDR1 and CDR2 are KGHSH and LQKENI. The CDR3 sequence is 14 residues long. Trimming at V came to 5 bases and at J to 8 bases, leaving 7 bases not matched to a gene. CDR3 protein: CASSSRDRADIQYF. The CDR3 DNA follows: TGTGCCAGCTCAAGCCGGGACAGGGCGGACATTCAGTACTTC.

This chain links TRBV7-2 with TRBJ2-1, with TRBD2 matching over 8 bases. The germline V gene encodes CDR1 SGHTA and CDR2 FQGNSA. V lost 2 bases, J lost 3 bases, and 3 bases stayed unmatched. The CDR3 has 15 amino acids. CDR3 amino acids: CASSLRREVYNEQFF. The CDR3 DNA reads as TGTGCCAGCAGCTTAAGGCGGGAGGTCTACAATGAGCAGTTCTTC.

V usage is TRBV4-1 and J usage is TRBJ1-6, with a possible D match to TRBD1 (6 bases). This CDR3 comprises 15 residues. Germline-derived CDR1 and CDR2 are MGHRA and YSYEKL. The ends were cut back, 0 bases at V and 10 bases at J, with 13 bases in the middle. CDR3 in DNA: TGCGCCAGCAGCCAAGATACTTACAGGGCATCACCCCTCCACTTT. It encodes CASSQDTYRASPLHF.

The chain combines TRBV20-1 with TRBJ1-2; no clear D. Germline-derived CDR1 and CDR2 are DFQATT and SNEGSKA (reference sequence). Trimming cost V 3 bases and J 5 bases, with 7 bases left between them. The CDR3 is 11 amino acids. The chain's CDR3 is CSARESYGYTF. CDR3 sequence (DNA): TGCAGTGCTAGGGAGAGTTATGGCTACACCTTC.

V gene TRBV19 combines with J gene TRBJ2-7; 12 nucleotides align to TRBD2. CDR1 is LNHDA, CDR2 SQIVND, per germline (reference sequence). Trimming removed 5 bases from V and 0 bases from J; junction bases left unmatched: 5. The CDR3 runs 16 residues. This chain's CDR3 is CASSPRTSGVSYEQYF. CDR3 nucleotide sequence: TGTGCCAGTAGTCCCAGGACTAGCGGGGTCTCCTACGAGCAGTACTTC.

This clone was found a few times. The chain uses TRBV25-1 and TRBJ2-2; D uncertain. Germline lookup yields CDR1 MGHDK and CDR2 SYGVNS. The ends were cut back, 0 bases at V and 7 bases at J, with 9 bases in the middle. CDR3 length: 14 residues. The CDR3 nucleotides are TGTGCCAGCAGTGAATATCTCGTTGGCGGGGAGCTGTTTTTT. Translation: CASSEYLVGGELFF.

This clone occurred a few times. The V call is TRBV7-3, the J call TRBJ2-7; D may match TRBD1 or TRBD2 (5 bases each). The CDR3 totals 13 residues. Per the germline V gene, CDR1 is SGHTA and CDR2 is FQGTGA. Trimming removed 0 bases at V and 7 bases at J, with 10 bases between. The CDR3 nucleotides are TGTGCCAGCAGCTTAACAGGGACGGATGAGCAGTACTTC. This encodes CASSLTGTDEQYF.

This CDR3 is CASSLGQTYNEQFF. CDR3 DNA sequence: TGTGCCAGCAGCTTAGGACAGACCTACAATGAGCAGTTCTTC. The chain has TRBV11-2 and TRBJ2-1, with a weak D call TRBD1 (5 bases). CDR1 is SGHAT, CDR2 FQNNGV, per germline. V was clipped by 1 base and J by 2 bases, with 6 bases between them. This CDR3 contains 14 residues. Full variable domain (remainder filled in from reference TRBV11-2 and TRBJ2-1): EAGVAQSPRYKIIEKRQSVAFWCNPISGHATLYWYQQILGQGPKLLIQFQNNGVVDDSQLPKDRFSAERLKGVDSTLKIQPAKLEDSAVYLCASSLGQTYNEQFFGPGTRLTVL.

The J gene is TRBJ2-1, the V gene TRBV11-3; 8 bases are shared with TRBD2. After removal of 5 bases from V and 7 bases from J, the junction contained 19 bases not matched to a gene. This CDR3 region has 18 residues. The germline CDR1 and CDR2 sequences are SGHNT and YENEEA. This chain's CDR3 is CASSPTGHGRVGYNEQFF. CDR3 bases: TGTGCCAGCAGCCCGACCGGACACGGGAGGGTTGGATATAATGAGCAGTTCTTC.

The rearrangement links TRBV9 to TRBJ1-2; 7 bases match TRBD1. The CDR3 spans 14 residues. The germline V gene has CDR1 SGDLS and CDR2 YYNGEE. J lost 8 bases, V lost 3 bases, and 10 bases had no gene match. The DNA of the CDR3 is TGTGCCAGCAGCGGAACCGGGACAGCGTGGGGCTACACCTTC. Translation gives CASSGTGTAWGYTF.

The chain links TRBV6-4 to TRBJ1-1; no clear D gene. V was shortened by 0 bases and J by 5 bases, with 7 bases between the two germline ends. Per germline, CDR1 MRHNA and CDR2 SNTAGT. The CDR3 spans 13 residues. The CDR3 sequence is CASSDSAKTEAFF. CDR3 in DNA: TGTGCCAGCAGTGACTCAGCGAAAACTGAAGCTTTCTTT.

The chain joins TRBV4-2 to TRBJ1-2, with 7 bases matching TRBD1. V was pared by 1 base and J by 4 bases, with 6 bases of the junction left unmatched. CDR1 LGHNA and CDR2 YNFKEQ come from the germline V gene. The CDR3 has 15 residues. CDR3 nucleotides: TGTGCCAGCAGCCAAGTGTGGGACAGCACCTATGGCTACACCTTC. It codes for CASSQVWDSTYGYTF.

The J gene is TRBJ2-7, the V gene TRBV5-1; TRBD1 agrees at 7 bases. Germline CDR1 and CDR2: SGHRS and YFSETQ. The CDR3 covers 15 residues. The junction had 7 bases not matched to a gene; V was cut back by 2 bases and J by 2 bases. The CDR3 DNA sequence: TGCGCCAGCAGCTTCCTCGGACAGGCCCCCTACGAGCAGTACTTC. Its translation: CASSFLGQAPYEQYF.

This clone was counted a single time. The chain recombines TRBV30 with TRBJ2-1; the D is unclear. Germline V gene lookup returns CDR1 GTSNPN and CDR2 SVGIG (reference sequence). Trimming shortened V by 4 bases and J by 7 bases, and 8 bases separated the two germline ends. The CDR3 is made up of 11 amino acids. In nucleotides, the CDR3 is TGTGCCTGGAACATCCGAAATGAGCAGTTCTTC. Amino acid sequence: CAWNIRNEQFF.

This clone was recorded at least ten times. The chain couples TRBV19 to TRBJ2-7; 8 bases are a match to TRBD2. J lost 0 bases, V lost 4 bases, and 5 bases had no gene match. The CDR3 totals 15 residues. In germline, CDR1 is LNHDA, CDR2 SQIVND (reference sequence). The CDR3 protein is CASSTGLVGSYEQYF. CDR3 coding DNA: TGTGCCAGTAGTACGGGACTAGTTGGCTCCTACGAGCAGTACTTC. Filled out from reference TRBV19 and TRBJ2-7, the complete variable domain reads DGGITQSPKYLFRKEGQNVTLSCEQNLNHDAMYWYRQDPGQGLRLIYYSQIVNDFQKGDIAEGYSVSREKKESFPLTVTSAQKNPTAFYLCASSTGLVGSYEQYFGPGTRLTVT.

The chain has TRBV6-5 and TRBJ1-1; D is unresolved. V lost 0 bases, J lost 3 bases, and 8 bases lay in between. This CDR3 is 14 amino acids long. Germline CDR1 MNHEY, CDR2 SVGAGI. The CDR3 is CASSYSSVDTEAFF. The CDR3, as DNA: TGTGCCAGCAGTTACTCTTCGGTGGACACTGAAGCTTTCTTT.

This chain links TRBV7-8 with TRBJ2-7, with a possible D match to TRBD1 (6 bases). The CDR3 contains 15 residues. Germline lookup yields CDR1 SGHVS and CDR2 FQNEAQ. The V and J ends lost 4 bases and 2 bases respectively, with 15 bases between them. The CDR3 sequence: CASSSSPTGTYEQYF. Written as DNA, the CDR3 is TGTGCCAGCAGCTCTTCCCCTACAGGGACCTACGAGCAGTACTTC.

V gene TRBV10-3 combines with J gene TRBJ2-7; 10 nucleotides agree with TRBD1. Germline assignment: CDR1 ENHRY and CDR2 SYGVKD. Trimming removed 5 bases from V and 4 bases from J; junction bases left unmatched: 5. This CDR3 contains 14 residues. The CDR3 DNA follows: TGTGCCATCAGTAAGGACAGGGGGGAATACGAGCAGTACTTC. Amino acid sequence: CAISKDRGEYEQYF.

The chain combines TRBV2 with TRBJ2-7; 14 bases map to TRBD2. V lost 6 bases and J lost 0; bases outside the gene matches: 1. From germline, CDR1 is SNHLY and CDR2 FYNNEI. This CDR3 has 15 residues. CDR3 loop: CASRGTSGSSYEQYF. The CDR3 coding sequence is TGTGCCAGCAGGGGGACTAGCGGGAGCTCCTACGAGCAGTACTTC.

CDR3 region: CASSLEGQGSYEQYF. The DNA for the CDR3 is TGTGCCAGCAGCTTGGAAGGACAGGGCTCCTACGAGCAGTACTTC. This rearrangement joins TRBV5-4 to TRBJ2-7; 8 bases agree with TRBD1. Germline V gives CDR1 SGHNT, CDR2 YYREEE (reference sequence). This CDR3 is 15 amino acids long. Unmatched junction bases numbered 2, after V lost 0 bases and J lost 0 bases.

The chain couples TRBV20-1 to TRBJ1-1, with D possibly being TRBD1 (5 bases). Germline CDR1 and CDR2: DFQATT and SNEGSKA (reference sequence). Between the trimmed V and J ends, which lost 6 bases and 11 bases, there was a span of 13 bases. CDR3 length equals 10 residues. CDR3 nucleotide sequence: TGCAGTGCCCGGGGGGGGGTCGCTTTCTTT. It encodes CSARGGVAFF.